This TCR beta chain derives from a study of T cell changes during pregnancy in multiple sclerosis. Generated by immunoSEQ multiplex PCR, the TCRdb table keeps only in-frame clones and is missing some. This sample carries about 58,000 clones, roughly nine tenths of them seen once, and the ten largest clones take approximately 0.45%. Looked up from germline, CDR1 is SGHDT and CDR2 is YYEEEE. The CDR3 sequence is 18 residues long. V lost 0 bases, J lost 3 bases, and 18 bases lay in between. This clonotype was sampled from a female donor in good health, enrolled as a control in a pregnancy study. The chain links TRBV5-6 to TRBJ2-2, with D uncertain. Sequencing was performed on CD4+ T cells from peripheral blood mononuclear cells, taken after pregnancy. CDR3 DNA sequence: TGTGCCAGCAGCTTGGACCAATCCGCGGCAGAATACACCGGGGAGCTGTTTTTT. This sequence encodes CASSLDQSAAEYTGELFF.